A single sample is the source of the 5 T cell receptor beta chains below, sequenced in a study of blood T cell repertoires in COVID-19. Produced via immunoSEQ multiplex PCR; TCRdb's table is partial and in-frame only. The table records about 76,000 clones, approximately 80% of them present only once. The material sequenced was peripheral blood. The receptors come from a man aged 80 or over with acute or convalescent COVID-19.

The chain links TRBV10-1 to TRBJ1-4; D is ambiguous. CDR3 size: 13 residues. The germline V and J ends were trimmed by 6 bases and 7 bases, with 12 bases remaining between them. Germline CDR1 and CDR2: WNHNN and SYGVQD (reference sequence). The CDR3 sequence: CASRSENSEKLFF. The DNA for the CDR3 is TGCGCCAGCAGATCGGAGAATAGTGAAAAACTGTTTTTT.

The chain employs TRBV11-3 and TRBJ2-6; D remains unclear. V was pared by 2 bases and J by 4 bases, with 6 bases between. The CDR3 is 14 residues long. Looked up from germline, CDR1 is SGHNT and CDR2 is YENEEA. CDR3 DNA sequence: TGTGCCAGCAGCTTAACATTCGGGGCCAACGTCCTGACTTTC. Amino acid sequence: CASSLTFGANVLTF.

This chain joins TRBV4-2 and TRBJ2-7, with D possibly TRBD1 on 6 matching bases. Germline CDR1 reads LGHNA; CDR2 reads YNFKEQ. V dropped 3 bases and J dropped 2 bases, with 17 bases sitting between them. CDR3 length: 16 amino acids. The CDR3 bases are TGTGCCAGCAGCCACCTTTCGGGGACATCTCCCTACGAGCAGTACTTC. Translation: CASSHLSGTSPYEQYF.

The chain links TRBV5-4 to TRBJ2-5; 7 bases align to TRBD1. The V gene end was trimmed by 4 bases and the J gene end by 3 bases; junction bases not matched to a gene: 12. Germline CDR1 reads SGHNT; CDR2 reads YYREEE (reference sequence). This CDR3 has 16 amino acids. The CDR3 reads CASSALAKGAEETQYF. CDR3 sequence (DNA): TGTGCCAGCAGCGCCCTCGCGAAGGGGGCAGAAGAGACCCAGTACTTC.

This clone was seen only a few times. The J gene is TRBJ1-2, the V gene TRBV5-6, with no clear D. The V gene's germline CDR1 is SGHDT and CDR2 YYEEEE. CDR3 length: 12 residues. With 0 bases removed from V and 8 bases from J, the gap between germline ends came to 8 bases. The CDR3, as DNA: TGTGCCAGCAGCTTGGCCAGTTCGGGCTACACCTTC. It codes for CASSLASSGYTF.